This T cell receptor beta chain was recorded in a study of blood T cell repertoires in COVID-19. The CDR3 has 12 residues. CDR1 and CDR2 from the germline V gene are SGHAT and FQNNGV. The V gene lost 6 bases and the J gene lost 5 bases, with 11 bases spanning the gap. The assay was immunoSEQ multiplex PCR, and TCRdb's table has in-frame clones only and misses some. The sample lists under 170,000 clones, approximately 88% occurring once. Sequencing was done on a sample of peripheral blood. The chain links TRBV11-2 to TRBJ2-7; the D gene is possibly TRBD2 (5 bases). This clonotype was obtained from a man between 65 and 85 years old with acute or convalescent COVID-19. CDR3: CASRTRTHEQYF. CDR3 bases: TGTGCCAGCAGAACTAGGACCCACGAGCAGTACTTC.